This T cell receptor beta chain derives from a study of human T cells and chemical hapten exposure. At the level of the study: The patch tests put 0.01% DPC on the skin of the upper back and were read 6 days later.

One entry per CDR3 protein, called by TCRdb with MiXCR from the RACE reads. The sample lists more than 300,000 distinct CDR3 sequences, 4.5% to 6% occurring once. The time point: pre-sensitization, week 0. Stated treatment: therapeutic diphenylcyclopropenone sensitization with weekly scalp DPC. Patches went on only after blood had been drawn each time. The V gene's germline CDR1 is MDHEN and CDR2 SYDVKM. V lost 7 bases and J lost 0, with 13 bases in between. This CDR3 has 14 amino acids. This clonotype was observed at least ten times. Its matching antigen is unknown. Study results and limitations: TCRs above 1 in 1000 frequency stayed constant with DPC sensitization.

V is TRBV28 and J is TRBJ2-7; tentatively, D is TRBD2 (5 bases). The sequence was obtained from a woman aged 45-65 years with alopecia areata. Some clones in this sample may be carry-over from other donors' samples. Sequencing used whole blood, obtained in connection with sensitization to the hapten diphenylcyclopropenone (DPC). The DNA for the CDR3 is TGTGCCAGCACTCGTCCGGGAAACTCCTACGAGCAGTACTTC. Encoded protein: CASTRPGNSYEQYF.